These 8 T cell receptor beta chains were all obtained from the same sample, sequenced in a study of shared clonotypes between healthy human individuals. CD45RO-negative, CCR7-positively selected cells formed the naive CD8 fraction, excluding terminally differentiated effector memory CD45RA+ cells. The data were produced by immunoSEQ multiplex PCR, yet TCRdb's version contains in-frame clones alone and is incomplete. Of millions of clones in the sample, roughly 95% were seen once. The sequencing sample was made of naive CD8+ T cells sorted from blood. The receptors were sampled from a man aged 18-30 years in good health.

This sequence joins TRBV7-9 and TRBJ2-6; D uncertain. The germline gives CDR1 SEHNR, CDR2 FQNEAQ (reference sequence). With 1 base removed from V and 13 bases from J, the gap between germline ends came to 5 bases. This CDR3 comprises 11 residues. The CDR3: CASSLGPVLTF. CDR3 in DNA: TGTGCCAGCAGCTTAGGGCCAGTCCTGACTTTC.

The table lists this clone with a count of one. The chain links TRBV9 to TRBJ1-5, with D perhaps TRBD1 (5 bases). This CDR3 spans 16 amino acids. Germline values: CDR1 SGDLS, CDR2 YYNGEE. Trimming left V 0 bases short and J 3 bases short, with 13 bases between. The CDR3 DNA reads as TGTGCCAGCAGCGTAGGGCCAGGGAATAACAATCAGCCCCAGCATTTT. Protein sequence: CASSVGPGNNNQPQHF.

With respect to this clone: Other nucleotide sequences from this sample produce the same CDR3. The chain links TRBV6-6 to TRBJ2-1, with 7 positions matching TRBD2. Per germline, CDR1 MNHNY and CDR2 SVGAGI (reference sequence). V dropped 0 bases and J dropped 4; count of bases not matched to a gene: 3. CDR3 size: 15 residues. The CDR3 protein is CASSYSGGPYNEQFF. The CDR3 DNA follows: TGTGCCAGCAGTTACTCGGGAGGGCCTTACAATGAGCAGTTCTTC.

The rearrangement uses TRBV19 and TRBJ2-7, with D perhaps matching TRBD1 (5 bases). Germline V lookup: CDR1 LNHDA, CDR2 SQIVND (reference sequence). Trimming left V 3 bases short and J 5 bases short, with 14 bases between. There are 14 residues in the CDR3. As DNA, the CDR3 is TGTGCCAGTAGTATTGGCTCAACAGGCGACGAGCAGTACTTC. Amino acid sequence: CASSIGSTGDEQYF.

A single count supports this clone. This rearrangement joins TRBV11-2 to TRBJ2-3; 8 positions agree with TRBD2. The V gene end was trimmed by 5 bases and the J gene end by 0 bases; junction bases not matched to a gene: 4. The CDR3 contains 15 residues. Germline CDR1 is SGHAT and CDR2 is FQNNGV. The CDR3: CASSREGLSTDTQYF. DNA of the CDR3: TGTGCCAGCAGCCGGGAGGGGTTGAGCACAGATACGCAGTATTTT.

This chain connects TRBV13 to TRBJ2-7; TRBD1 agrees at 7 bases. The V and J ends lost 6 bases and 5 bases, in that order; junction bases with no gene match: 10. CDR1 is PRHDT, CDR2 FYEKMQ, per germline (reference sequence). This CDR3 has 14 residues. The CDR3 DNA sequence: TGTGCCAGCAGTCATGACAGGGCCTTGGACGAGCAGTACTTC. Amino acid sequence: CASSHDRALDEQYF.

CDR3 DNA: TGTGCCAGCAGCTCATGGGACAGTTCGATGGCAACTAATGAAAAACTGTTTTTT. This translates into CASSSWDSSMATNEKLFF. The V call is TRBV5-4, the J call TRBJ1-4, with 7 nucleotides matching TRBD1. The V segment lost 3 bases and the J segment 0 bases; nucleotides outside the gene matches: 11. This CDR3 contains 18 residues. Looked up from germline, CDR1 is SGHNT and CDR2 is YYREEE (reference sequence).

This clone was detected only once. The V gene is TRBV11-2, the J gene TRBJ2-5, with unresolved D. V lost 1 base and J 4 bases, leaving 10 bases between the germline ends. The CDR3 spans 14 residues. Germline V CDR1 and CDR2: SGHAT, FQNNGV. In nucleotides, the CDR3 is TGTGCCAGCAGCTTAGTTAGTGGTTCAGAGACCCAGTACTTC. Translated: CASSLVSGSETQYF.